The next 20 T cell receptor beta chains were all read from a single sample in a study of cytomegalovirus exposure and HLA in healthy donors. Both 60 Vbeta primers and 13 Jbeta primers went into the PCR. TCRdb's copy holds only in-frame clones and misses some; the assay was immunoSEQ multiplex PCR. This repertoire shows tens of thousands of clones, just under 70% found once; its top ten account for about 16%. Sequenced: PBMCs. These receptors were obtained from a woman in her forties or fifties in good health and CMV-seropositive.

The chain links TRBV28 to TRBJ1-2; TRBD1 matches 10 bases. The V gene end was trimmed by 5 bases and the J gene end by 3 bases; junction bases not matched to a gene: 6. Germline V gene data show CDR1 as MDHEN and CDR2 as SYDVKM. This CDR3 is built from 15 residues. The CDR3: CASSKTGQGYYGYTF. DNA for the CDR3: TGTGCCAGCAGTAAGACGGGACAGGGGTACTATGGCTACACCTTC.

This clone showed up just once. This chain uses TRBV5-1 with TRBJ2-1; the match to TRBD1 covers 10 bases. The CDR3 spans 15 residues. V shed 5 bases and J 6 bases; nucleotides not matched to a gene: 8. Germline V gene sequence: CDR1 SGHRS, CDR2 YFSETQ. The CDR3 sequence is CASRRTGTGANEQFF. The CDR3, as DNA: TGCGCCAGCAGACGTACCGGGACAGGGGCCAATGAGCAGTTCTTC.

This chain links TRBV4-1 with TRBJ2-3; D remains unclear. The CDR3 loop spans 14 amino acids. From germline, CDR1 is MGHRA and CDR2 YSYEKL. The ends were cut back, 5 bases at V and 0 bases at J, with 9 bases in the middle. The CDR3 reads CASSGTASTDTQYF. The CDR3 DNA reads TGCGCCAGCAGCGGAACAGCTAGCACAGATACGCAGTATTTT.

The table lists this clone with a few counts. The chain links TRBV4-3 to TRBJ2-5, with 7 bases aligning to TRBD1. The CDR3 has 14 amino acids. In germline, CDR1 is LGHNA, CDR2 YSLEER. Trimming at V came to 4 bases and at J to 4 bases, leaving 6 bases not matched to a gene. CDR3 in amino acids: CASSPGTAGETQYF. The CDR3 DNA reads TGCGCCAGCAGCCCCGGGACAGCTGGAGAGACCCAGTACTTC.

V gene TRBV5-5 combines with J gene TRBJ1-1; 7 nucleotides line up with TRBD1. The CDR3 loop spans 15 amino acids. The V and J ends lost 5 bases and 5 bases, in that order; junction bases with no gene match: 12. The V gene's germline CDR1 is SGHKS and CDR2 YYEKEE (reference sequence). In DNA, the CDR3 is TGTGCCAGCAGACACCGACAGGGTAAGGGGACTGAAGCTTTCTTT. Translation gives CASRHRQGKGTEAFF.

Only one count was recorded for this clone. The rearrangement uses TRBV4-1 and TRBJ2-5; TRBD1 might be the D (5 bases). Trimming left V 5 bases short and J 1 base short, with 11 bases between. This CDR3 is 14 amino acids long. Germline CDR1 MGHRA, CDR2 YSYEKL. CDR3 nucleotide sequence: TGCGCCAGCAGCGGGCAGGGAATCCAAGAGACCCAGTACTTC. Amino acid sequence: CASSGQGIQETQYF.

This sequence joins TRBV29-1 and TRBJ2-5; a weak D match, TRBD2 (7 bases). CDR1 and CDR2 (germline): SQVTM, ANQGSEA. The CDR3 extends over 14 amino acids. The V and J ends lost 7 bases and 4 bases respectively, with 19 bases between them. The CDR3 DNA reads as TGCAGCGCTCAGGGGAAAGCGGGGACAGAGACCCAGTACTTC. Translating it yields CSAQGKAGTETQYF. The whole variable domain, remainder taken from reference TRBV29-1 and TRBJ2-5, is SAVISQKPSRDICQRGTSLTIQCQVDSQVTMMFWYRQQPGQSLTLIATANQGSEATYESGFVIDKFPISRPNLTFSTLTVSNMSPEDSSIYLCSAQGKAGTETQYFGPGTRLLVL.

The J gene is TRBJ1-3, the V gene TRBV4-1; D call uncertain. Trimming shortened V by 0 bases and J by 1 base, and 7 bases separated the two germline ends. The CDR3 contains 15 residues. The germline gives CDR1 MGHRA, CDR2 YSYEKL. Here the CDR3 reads CASSQERFSGNTIYF. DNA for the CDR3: TGCGCCAGCAGCCAAGAGCGGTTTTCTGGAAACACCATATATTTT.

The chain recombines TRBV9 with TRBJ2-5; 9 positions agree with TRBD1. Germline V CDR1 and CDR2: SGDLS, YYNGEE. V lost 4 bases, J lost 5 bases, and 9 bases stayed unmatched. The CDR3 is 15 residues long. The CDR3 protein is CASSPRTGAAETQYF. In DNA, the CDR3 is TGTGCCAGCAGCCCGCGGACAGGGGCCGCGGAGACCCAGTACTTC.

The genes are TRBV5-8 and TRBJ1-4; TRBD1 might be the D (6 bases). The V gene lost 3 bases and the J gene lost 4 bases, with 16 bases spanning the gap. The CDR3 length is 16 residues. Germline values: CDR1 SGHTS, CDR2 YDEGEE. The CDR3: CASSSGWTAINEKLFF. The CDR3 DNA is TGTGCCAGCAGCTCGGGGTGGACAGCCATTAATGAAAAACTGTTTTTT.

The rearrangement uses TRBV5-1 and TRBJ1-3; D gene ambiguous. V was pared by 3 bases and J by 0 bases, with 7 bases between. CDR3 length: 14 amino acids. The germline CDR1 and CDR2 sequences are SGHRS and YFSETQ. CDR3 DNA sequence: TGCGCCAGCAGCTGGGCTTCCTCTGGAAACACCATATATTTT. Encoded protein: CASSWASSGNTIYF.

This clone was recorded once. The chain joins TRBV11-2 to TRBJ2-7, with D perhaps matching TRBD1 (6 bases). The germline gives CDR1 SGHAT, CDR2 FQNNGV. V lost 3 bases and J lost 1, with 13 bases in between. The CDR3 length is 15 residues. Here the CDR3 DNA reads TGTGCCAGCAGCTTTGCAGGGGAAGTGTCCTACGAGCAGTACTTC. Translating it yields CASSFAGEVSYEQYF.

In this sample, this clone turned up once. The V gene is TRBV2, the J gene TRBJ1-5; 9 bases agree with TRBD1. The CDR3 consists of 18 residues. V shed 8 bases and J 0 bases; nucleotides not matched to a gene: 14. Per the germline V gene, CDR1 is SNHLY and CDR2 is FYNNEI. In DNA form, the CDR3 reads TGTGCCAGCGGAAGGCCCCAAACAGGGGGCATTAGCAATCAGCCCCAGCATTTT. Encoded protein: CASGRPQTGGISNQPQHF.

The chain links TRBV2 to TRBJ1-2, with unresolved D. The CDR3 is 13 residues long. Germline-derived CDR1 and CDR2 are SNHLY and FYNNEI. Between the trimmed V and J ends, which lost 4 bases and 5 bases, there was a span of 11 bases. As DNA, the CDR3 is TGTGCCAGCAGTGTAAGGGAGCTTTATGGCTACACCTTC. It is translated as CASSVRELYGYTF.

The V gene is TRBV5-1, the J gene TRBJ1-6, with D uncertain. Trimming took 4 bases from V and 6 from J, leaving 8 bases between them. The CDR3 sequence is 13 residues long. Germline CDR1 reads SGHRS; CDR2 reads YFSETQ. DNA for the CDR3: TGCGCCAGCAGCCAGGATCTTAATTCACCCCTCCACTTT. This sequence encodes CASSQDLNSPLHF.

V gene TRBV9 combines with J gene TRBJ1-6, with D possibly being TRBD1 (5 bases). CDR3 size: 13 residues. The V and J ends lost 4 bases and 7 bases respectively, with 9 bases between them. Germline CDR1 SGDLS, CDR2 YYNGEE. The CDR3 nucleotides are TGTGCCAGCAGCTCAACAGGAAATTCACCCCTCCACTTT. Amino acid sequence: CASSSTGNSPLHF.

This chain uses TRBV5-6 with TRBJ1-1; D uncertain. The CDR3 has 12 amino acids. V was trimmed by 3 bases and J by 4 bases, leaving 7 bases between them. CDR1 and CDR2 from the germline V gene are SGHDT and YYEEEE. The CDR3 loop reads CASSSGGTEAFF. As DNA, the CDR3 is TGTGCCAGCAGCTCGGGAGGCACTGAAGCTTTCTTT.

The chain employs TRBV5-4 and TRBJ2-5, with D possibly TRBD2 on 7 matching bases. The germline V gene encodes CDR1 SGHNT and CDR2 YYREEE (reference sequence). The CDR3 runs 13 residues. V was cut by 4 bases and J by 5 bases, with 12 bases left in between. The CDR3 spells CASSRKGGETQYF. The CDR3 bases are TGTGCCAGCAGCCGGAAGGGGGGGGAGACCCAGTACTTC.

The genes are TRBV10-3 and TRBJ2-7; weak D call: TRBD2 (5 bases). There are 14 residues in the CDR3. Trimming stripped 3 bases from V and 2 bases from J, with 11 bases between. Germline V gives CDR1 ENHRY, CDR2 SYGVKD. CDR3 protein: CAISDIAGTYEQYF. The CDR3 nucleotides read TGTGCCATCAGTGACATTGCGGGTACCTACGAGCAGTACTTC.

The DNA for the CDR3 is TGTGCCAGCAGCTCCGGGACAGTTGAAGCTTTCTTT. Its protein product is CASSSGTVEAFF. The V gene is TRBV7-9, the J gene TRBJ1-1; TRBD1 matches 7 bases. This CDR3 comprises 12 residues. The junction had 3 bases not matched to a gene; V was cut back by 4 bases and J by 7 bases. Germline CDR1 and CDR2: SEHNR and FQNEAQ (reference sequence).